This T cell receptor (beta chain) was profiled in a study of CD8 T cells in ankylosing spondylitis. Study-wide results and limits: Several of the motif variants were reported before in synovial fluid and blood from reactive arthritis. One TCR beta motif, made up of roughly 8 highly homologous variants, appeared characteristic of ankylosing spondylitis blood. Significant enrichment of disease-linked clones was reported in matched ankylosing spondylitis synovial fluid. Researchers report that disease-linked clones proved CD8+ and relatively rare in peripheral blood.

Between the trimmed V and J ends, which lost 6 bases and 5 bases, there was a span of 16 bases. CDR1 SQVTM and CDR2 ANQGSEA come from the germline V gene. There are 13 residues in the CDR3. Quantitative 5'-RACE with molecular barcodes generated TCR beta libraries. TCRdb reprocessed the 5' RACE reads via MiXCR and lists one record per CDR3 protein. The sample shows fewer than 650,000 distinct CDR3 sequences, about an eighth of them seen only once. This clonotype was counted many times. Its specificity is unknown. V is TRBV29-1 and J is TRBJ1-1; D not resolved. The sequence was collected from a male donor with ankylosing spondylitis. Sequencing was carried out using blood, either unsorted or a sorted T cell fraction (not recorded which). The CDR3 coding sequence is TGCAGCGTCGGCGGGAGGGCGCGGACTGAAGCTTTCTTT. Protein product: CSVGGRARTEAFF.